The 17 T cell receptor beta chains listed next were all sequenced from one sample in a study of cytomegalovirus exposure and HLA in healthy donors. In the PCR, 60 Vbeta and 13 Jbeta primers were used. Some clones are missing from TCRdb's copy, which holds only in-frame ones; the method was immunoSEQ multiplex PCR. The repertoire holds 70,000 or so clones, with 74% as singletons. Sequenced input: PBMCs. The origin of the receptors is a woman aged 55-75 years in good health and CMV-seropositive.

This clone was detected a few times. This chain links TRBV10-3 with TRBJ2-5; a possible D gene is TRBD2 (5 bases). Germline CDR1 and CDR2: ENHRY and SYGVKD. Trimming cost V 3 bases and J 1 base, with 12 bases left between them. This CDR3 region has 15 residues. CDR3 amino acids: CAISDEVRAQETQYF. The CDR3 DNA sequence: TGTGCCATCAGTGACGAGGTGAGGGCCCAAGAGACCCAGTACTTC.

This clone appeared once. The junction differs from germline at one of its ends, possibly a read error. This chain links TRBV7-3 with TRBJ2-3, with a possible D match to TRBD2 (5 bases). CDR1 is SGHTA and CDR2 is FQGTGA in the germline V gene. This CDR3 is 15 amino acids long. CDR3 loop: CASSPHGSRADTQYF. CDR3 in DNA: TGTGCCAGCAGCCCACACGGGTCGCGGGCAGACACGCAGTATTTT.

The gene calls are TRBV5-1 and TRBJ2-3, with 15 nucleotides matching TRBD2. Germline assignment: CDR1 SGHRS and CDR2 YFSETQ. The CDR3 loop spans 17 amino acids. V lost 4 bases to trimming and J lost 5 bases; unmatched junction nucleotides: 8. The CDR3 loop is CASSPLGLAGGGDTQYF. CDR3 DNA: TGCGCCAGCAGCCCCCTGGGACTAGCGGGGGGCGGAGATACGCAGTATTTT.

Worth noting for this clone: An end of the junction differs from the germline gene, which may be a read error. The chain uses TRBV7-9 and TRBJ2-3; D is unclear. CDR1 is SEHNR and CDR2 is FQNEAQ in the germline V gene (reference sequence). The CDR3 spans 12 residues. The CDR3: CSSSLGGDTQYF. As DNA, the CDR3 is TGTTCCAGCAGCTTAGGCGGCGATACGCAGTATTTT.

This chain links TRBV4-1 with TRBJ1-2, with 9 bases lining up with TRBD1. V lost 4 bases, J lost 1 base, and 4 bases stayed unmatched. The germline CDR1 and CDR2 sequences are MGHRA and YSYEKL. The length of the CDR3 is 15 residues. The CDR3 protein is CASSRRTGDNYGYTF. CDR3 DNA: TGCGCCAGCAGCCGCAGGACAGGGGATAACTATGGCTACACCTTC.

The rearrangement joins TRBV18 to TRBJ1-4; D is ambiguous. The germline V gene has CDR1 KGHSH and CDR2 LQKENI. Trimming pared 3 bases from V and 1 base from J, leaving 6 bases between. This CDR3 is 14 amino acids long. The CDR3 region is CASSPLLTNEKLFF. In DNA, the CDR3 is TGTGCCAGCTCACCCCTCTTAACTAATGAAAAACTGTTTTTT.

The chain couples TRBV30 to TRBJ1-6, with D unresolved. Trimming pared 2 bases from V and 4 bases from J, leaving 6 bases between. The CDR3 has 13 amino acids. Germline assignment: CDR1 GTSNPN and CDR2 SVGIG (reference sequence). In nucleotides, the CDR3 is TGTGCCTGGAGTCCCGGTTATAATTCACCCCTCCACTTT. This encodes CAWSPGYNSPLHF. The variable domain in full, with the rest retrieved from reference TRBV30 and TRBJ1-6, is SQTIHQWPATLVQPVGSPLSLECTVEGTSNPNLYWYRQAAGRGLQLLFYSVGIGQISSEVPQNLSASRPQDRQFILSSKKLLLSDSGFYLCAWSPGYNSPLHFGNGTRLTVT.

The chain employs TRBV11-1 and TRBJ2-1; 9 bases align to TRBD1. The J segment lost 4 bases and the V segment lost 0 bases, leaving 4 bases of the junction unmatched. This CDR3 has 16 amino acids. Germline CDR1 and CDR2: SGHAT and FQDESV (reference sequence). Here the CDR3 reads CASSLAKDRGYNEQFF. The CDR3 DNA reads TGTGCCAGCAGCTTAGCGAAGGACAGGGGTTACAATGAGCAGTTCTTC. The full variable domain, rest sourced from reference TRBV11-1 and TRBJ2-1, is EAEVAQSPRYKITEKSQAVAFWCDPISGHATLYWYRQILGQGPELLVQFQDESVVDDSQLPKDRFSAERLKGVDSTLKIQPAELGDSAMYLCASSLAKDRGYNEQFFGPGTRLTVL.

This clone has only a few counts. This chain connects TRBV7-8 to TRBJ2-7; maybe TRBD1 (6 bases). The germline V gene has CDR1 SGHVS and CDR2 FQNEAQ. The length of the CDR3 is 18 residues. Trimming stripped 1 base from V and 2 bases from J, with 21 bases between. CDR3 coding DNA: TGTGCCAGCAGCTTAGGACGTTTCTTTCTCGGACAGACCTACGAGCAGTACTTC. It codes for CASSLGRFFLGQTYEQYF.

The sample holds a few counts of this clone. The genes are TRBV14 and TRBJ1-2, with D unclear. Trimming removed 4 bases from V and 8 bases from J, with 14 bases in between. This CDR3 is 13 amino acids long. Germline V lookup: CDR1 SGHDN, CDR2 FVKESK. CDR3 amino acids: CASSPLTLRGYTF. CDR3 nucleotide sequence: TGTGCCAGCAGCCCCCTTACGTTGAGGGGCTACACCTTC.

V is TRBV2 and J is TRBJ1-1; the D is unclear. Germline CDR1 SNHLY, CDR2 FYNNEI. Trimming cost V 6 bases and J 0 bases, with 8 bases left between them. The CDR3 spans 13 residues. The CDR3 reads CASRRLLNTEAFF. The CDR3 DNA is TGTGCCAGCAGGAGATTGTTGAACACTGAAGCTTTCTTT.

The CDR3 loop is CASSWEGELFF. CDR3 DNA sequence: TGTGCCAGCAGCTGGGAGGGGGAGCTGTTTTTT. The chain is built from TRBV5-6 and TRBJ2-2; the D gene is possibly TRBD2 (5 bases). Trimming cost V 3 bases and J 8 bases, with 5 bases left between them. Germline CDR1 reads SGHDT; CDR2 reads YYEEEE. This CDR3 spans 11 amino acids.

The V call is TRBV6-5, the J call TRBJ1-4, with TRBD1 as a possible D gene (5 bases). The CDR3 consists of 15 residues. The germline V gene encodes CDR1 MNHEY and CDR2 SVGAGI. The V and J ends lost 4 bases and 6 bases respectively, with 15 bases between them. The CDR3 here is CASSSPGGEDEKLFF. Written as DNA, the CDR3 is TGTGCCAGCAGTTCCCCCGGGGGGGAGGATGAAAAACTGTTTTTT.

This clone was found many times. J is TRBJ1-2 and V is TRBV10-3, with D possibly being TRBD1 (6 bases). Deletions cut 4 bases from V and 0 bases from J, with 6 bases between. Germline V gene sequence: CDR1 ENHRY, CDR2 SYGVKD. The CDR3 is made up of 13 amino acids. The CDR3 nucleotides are TGTGCCATCAGTGGGACAGCTAACTATGGCTACACCTTC. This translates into CAISGTANYGYTF.

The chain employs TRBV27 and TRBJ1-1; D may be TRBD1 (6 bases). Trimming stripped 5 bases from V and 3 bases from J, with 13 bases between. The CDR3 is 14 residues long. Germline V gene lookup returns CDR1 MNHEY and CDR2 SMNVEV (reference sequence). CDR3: CASSPQGAYTEAFF. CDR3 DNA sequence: TGTGCCAGCAGTCCACAGGGAGCGTACACTGAAGCTTTCTTT.

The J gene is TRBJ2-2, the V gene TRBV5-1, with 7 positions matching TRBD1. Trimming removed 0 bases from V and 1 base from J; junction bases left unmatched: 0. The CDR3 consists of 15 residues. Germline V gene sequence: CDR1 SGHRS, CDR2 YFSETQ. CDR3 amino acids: CASSLGTGNTGELFF. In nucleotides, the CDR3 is TGCGCCAGCAGCTTGGGGACAGGGAACACCGGGGAGCTGTTTTTT.

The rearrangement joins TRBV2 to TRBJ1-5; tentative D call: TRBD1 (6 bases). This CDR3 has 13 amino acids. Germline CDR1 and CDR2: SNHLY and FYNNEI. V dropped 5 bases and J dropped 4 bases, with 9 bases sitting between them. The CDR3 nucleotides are TGTGCCAGCAGTTTCGGACAGAATCAGCCCCAGCATTTT. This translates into CASSFGQNQPQHF. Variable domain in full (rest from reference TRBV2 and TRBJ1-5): EPEVTQTPSHQVTQMGQEVILRCVPISNHLYFYWYRQILGQKVEFLVSFYNNEISEKSEIFDDQFSVERPDGSNFTLKIRSTKLEDSAMYFCASSFGQNQPQHFGDGTRLSIL.